What follows describes a single T cell receptor (beta chain). Premalignant or tumor cells were enriched by macro-dissection after pathologic assessment. Sequenced by immunoSEQ multiplex PCR; TCRdb stores in-frame clones only, minus some. The sample holds around 13,000 clones, 80% seen once. The record originates from a study of immune evolution from preneoplasia to lung adenocarcinoma. This CDR3 contains 17 residues. V lost 1 base and J lost 0, with 16 bases in between. The germline V gene has CDR1 SNHLY and CDR2 FYNNEI. The rearrangement uses TRBV2 and TRBJ2-7; weak D call: TRBD1 (6 bases). The specimen was FFPE minimally invasive lung adenocarcinoma tissue. The TCR originated in a person aged 65-85 years with lung adenocarcinoma. CDR3 residues: CASSEGGPGSTSYEQYF. The CDR3 DNA sequence: TGTGCCAGCAGTGAAGGGGGGCCAGGCTCTACCTCCTACGAGCAGTACTTC.